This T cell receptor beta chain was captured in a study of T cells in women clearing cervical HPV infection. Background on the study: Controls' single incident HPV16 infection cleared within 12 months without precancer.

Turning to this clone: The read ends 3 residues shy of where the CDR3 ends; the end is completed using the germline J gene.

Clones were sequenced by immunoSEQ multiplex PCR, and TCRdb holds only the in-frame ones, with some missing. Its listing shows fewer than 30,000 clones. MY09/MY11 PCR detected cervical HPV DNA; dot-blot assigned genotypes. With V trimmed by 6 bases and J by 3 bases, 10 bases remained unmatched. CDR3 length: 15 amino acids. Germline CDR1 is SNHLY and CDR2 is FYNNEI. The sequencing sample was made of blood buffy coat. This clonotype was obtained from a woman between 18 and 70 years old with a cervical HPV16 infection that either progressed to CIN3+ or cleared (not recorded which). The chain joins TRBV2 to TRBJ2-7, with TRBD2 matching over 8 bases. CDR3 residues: CASRKTSVVFYEQYF. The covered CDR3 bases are TGTGCCAGCAGGAAGACTAGCGTGGTTTTCTACGAG.